A single sample is the source of the 29 T cell receptor beta chains below, sequenced in a study of graft-versus-host responses after intestinal transplantation. The authors combined roughly 200,000 CFSE-labeled responder cells with roughly 200,000 irradiated, violet-dye-labeled stimulator cells in plates. Assay: immunoSEQ multiplex PCR; the TCRdb copy retains only in-frame clones and omits some. This sample carries about 10,000 clones, roughly 38% of them seen once, and the ten largest clones take around an eighth. The sequencing used alloreactive CD8+ T cells from a mixed lymphocyte reaction culture, collected before intestinal transplant. The subset here: CFSE-low proliferating T cells sorted from roughly six-day pre-transplant mixed lymphocyte reaction (GvH or HvG direction). Receptors were obtained from a human patient who received an intestinal transplant.

This clone was seen only a few times. The DNA for the CDR3 is TGTGCCAGCAGCCAAATGGTAGGGGACACAGATACGCAGTATTTT. As protein: CASSQMVGDTDTQYF. The rearrangement uses TRBV4-2 and TRBJ2-3; D perhaps matches TRBD1 (5 bases). V was pared by 2 bases and J by 2 bases, with 11 bases between. CDR3 size: 15 residues. CDR1 and CDR2 (germline): LGHNA, YNFKEQ.

The V and J genes are TRBV10-3 and TRBJ2-5; possible D gene TRBD2, 5 bases. The V gene lost 8 bases and the J gene lost 1 base, with 11 bases spanning the gap. Per germline, CDR1 ENHRY and CDR2 SYGVKD. The CDR3 spans 13 residues. CDR3 residues: CAISEAIQETQYF. DNA for the CDR3: TGTGCCATCTCGGAGGCTATCCAAGAGACCCAGTACTTC.

This clone appeared a few times. The V and J genes are TRBV5-1 and TRBJ2-1, with D maybe TRBD1 (6 bases). Trimming took off 4 bases at V and 3 bases at J, with 8 bases between the two ends. CDR3 length: 13 amino acids. Germline loops: CDR1 SGHRS, CDR2 YFSETQ. Here the CDR3 DNA reads TGCGCCAGCAGCGGGGGCAACTACAATGAGCAGTTCTTC. Translated, it gives CASSGGNYNEQFF.

This clone was observed a handful of times. A read error may account for a junction end that differs from germline. The gene calls are TRBV4-1 and TRBJ2-7, with TRBD2 matching over 9 bases. The CDR3 is made up of 15 amino acids. CDR1 and CDR2 from the germline V gene are MGHRA and YSYEKL. CDR3 bases: TGTGCCAGCAGCCAAGGGTCTAGCGGGACCTACGAGCAGTACTTC. Its translation: CASSQGSSGTYEQYF.

V gene TRBV15 combines with J gene TRBJ2-7; 8 positions agree with TRBD2. CDR3 length equals 15 residues. Germline V lookup: CDR1 LNHNV, CDR2 YYDKDF (reference sequence). Losses at the gene ends were 4 bases for V and 3 bases for J; bases not matched to a gene: 8. This CDR3 reads CATSTSRGGFYEQYF. In DNA form, the CDR3 reads TGTGCCACCAGCACCTCTCGCGGGGGGTTCTACGAGCAGTACTTC.

This clone was recorded a few times. The gene calls are TRBV28 and TRBJ2-7, with TRBD1 matching over 7 bases. V shed 6 bases, J shed 2 bases, and the junction held 4 bases outside the gene matches. CDR3 length: 13 residues. Germline CDR1 reads MDHEN; CDR2 reads SYDVKM. CDR3 amino acids: CASSYRGAYEQYF. The CDR3, as DNA: TGTGCCAGCAGCTACAGGGGAGCCTACGAGCAGTACTTC. The full variable domain, in which reference TRBV28 and TRBJ2-7 provide the parts outside the CDR3, is DVKVTQSSRYLVKRTGEKVFLECVQDMDHENMFWYRQDPGLGLRLIYFSYDVKMKEKGDIPEGYSVSREKKERFSLILESASTNQTSMYLCASSYRGAYEQYFGPGTRLTVT.

This clone was observed a handful of times. J is TRBJ2-5 and V is TRBV6-1; 8 positions match TRBD1. This CDR3 has 13 residues. J gave up 1 base and V 5 bases, and 0 bases lay outside the gene matches. From germline, CDR1 is MNHNS and CDR2 SASEGT. The CDR3 nucleotides are TGTGCCAGCAGTACAGGGGGCCAAGAGACCCAGTACTTC. Translation gives CASSTGGQETQYF.

The gene calls are TRBV27 and TRBJ2-7, with D possibly matching TRBD2 (6 bases). The CDR3 is 16 amino acids. Germline CDR1 is MNHEY and CDR2 is SMNVEV (reference sequence). Trimming removed 3 bases from V and 4 bases from J, with 19 bases in between. CDR3 nucleotide sequence: TGTGCCAGCAGTTTCCTGGGTCGTAGCGGAGCGTACGAGCAGTACTTC. It specifies CASSFLGRSGAYEQYF.

This sequence joins TRBV4-1 and TRBJ2-7; a weak D match, TRBD1 (5 bases). The V gene lost 2 bases and the J gene lost 0 bases, with 14 bases spanning the gap. There are 16 residues in the CDR3. Germline V gene data show CDR1 as MGHRA and CDR2 as YSYEKL. CDR3 in DNA: TGCGCCAGCAGCCAACAGCAAGGGGTGAGCTCCTACGAGCAGTACTTC. Amino acid sequence: CASSQQQGVSSYEQYF.

The chain uses TRBV19 and TRBJ1-2, with TRBD1 matching over 7 bases. In germline, CDR1 is LNHDA, CDR2 SQIVND (reference sequence). Trimming cost V 4 bases and J 8 bases; bases outside gene matches: 4. The CDR3 has 12 amino acids. The CDR3 DNA is TGTGCCAGTAGTACAGGGGGTTTCGGCTACACCTTC. Its protein is CASSTGGFGYTF.

The genes are TRBV27 and TRBJ2-1; 8 bases match TRBD2. V lost 2 bases and J lost 6; bases outside the gene matches: 9. CDR3 length equals 16 residues. Per germline, CDR1 MNHEY and CDR2 SMNVEV (reference sequence). The CDR3 loop reads CASSLIGTSAPNEQFF. The CDR3 bases are TGTGCCAGCAGTTTAATAGGGACTAGTGCACCCAATGAGCAGTTCTTC.

Sample share makes this clone medium-sized. The chain is built from TRBV28 and TRBJ2-3; D possibly corresponds to TRBD2 (5 bases). This CDR3 contains 14 residues. The germline V gene has CDR1 MDHEN and CDR2 SYDVKM. Trimming removed 3 bases at V and 5 bases at J, with 12 bases between. CDR3 DNA sequence: TGTGCCAGCAGTTTGGCGCTAGCCAGAGATACGCAGTATTTT. Translated: CASSLALARDTQYF.

The V gene is TRBV5-8, the J gene TRBJ2-1; D may be TRBD2 (5 bases). The V gene lost 2 bases and the J gene lost 0 bases, with 6 bases spanning the gap. Germline V gives CDR1 SGHTS, CDR2 YDEGEE. CDR3 length: 14 amino acids. The CDR3 sequence: CASSFGSSYNEQFF. As DNA, the CDR3 is TGTGCCAGCAGCTTTGGGAGCTCCTACAATGAGCAGTTCTTC.

This rearrangement joins TRBV28 to TRBJ2-7; 10 bases fit TRBD1. The CDR3 is made up of 16 amino acids. Per the germline V gene, CDR1 is MDHEN and CDR2 is SYDVKM. J lost 3 bases, V lost 5 bases, and 10 bases had no gene match. CDR3 loop: CASSPKTGGRGYEQYF. The CDR3 DNA is TGTGCCAGCAGTCCCAAGACAGGGGGCAGAGGCTACGAGCAGTACTTC.

In DNA, the CDR3 is TGTGCCAGCAGCGTAGGGACAGCCTCCAATCAGCCCCAGCATTTT. It yields the protein CASSVGTASNQPQHF. The chain employs TRBV9 and TRBJ1-5; perhaps TRBD1 as D (6 bases). V was shortened by 0 bases and J by 3 bases, with 10 bases between the two germline ends. The CDR3 has 15 amino acids. Germline V gene lookup returns CDR1 SGDLS and CDR2 YYNGEE.

This clone came up a few times. The chain carries TRBV27 and TRBJ2-5; 7 bases fit TRBD2. There are 15 residues in the CDR3. Germline-derived CDR1 and CDR2 are MNHEY and SMNVEV (reference sequence). J was trimmed by 5 bases and V by 1 base; bases with no gene match: 7. The CDR3 bases are TGTGCCAGCAGTTTATTGCGGGAGCGGGATGAGACCCAGTACTTC. It codes for CASSLLRERDETQYF.

J is TRBJ2-1 and V is TRBV28; 13 bases map to TRBD2. The CDR3 totals 19 residues. J was trimmed by 0 bases and V by 3 bases; bases with no gene match: 8. Germline CDR1 MDHEN, CDR2 SYDVKM. CDR3 residues: CASSFPGLAGIYSYNEQFF. The CDR3 bases are TGTGCCAGCAGTTTCCCGGGACTAGCGGGGATCTACTCCTACAATGAGCAGTTCTTC.

This clone was counted between two and nine times. V gene TRBV28 combines with J gene TRBJ2-7; maybe TRBD2 (6 bases). This CDR3 contains 13 residues. V was clipped by 3 bases and J by 4 bases, with 10 bases between them. Germline V gives CDR1 MDHEN, CDR2 SYDVKM. The CDR3 DNA reads as TGTGCCAGCAGTTTCGCAGGGACTTACGAGCAGTACTTC. This sequence encodes CASSFAGTYEQYF. Variable domain in full (rest from reference TRBV28 and TRBJ2-7): DVKVTQSSRYLVKRTGEKVFLECVQDMDHENMFWYRQDPGLGLRLIYFSYDVKMKEKGDIPEGYSVSREKKERFSLILESASTNQTSMYLCASSFAGTYEQYFGPGTRLTVT.

The rearrangement links TRBV27 to TRBJ1-2; 7 nucleotides align to TRBD1. This CDR3 spans 10 amino acids. Germline trimming cut 3 bases from V and 13 bases from J; bases unmatched to any gene: 2. Looked up from germline, CDR1 is MNHEY and CDR2 is SMNVEV (reference sequence). The CDR3 sequence: CASSLGQCTF. In DNA form, the CDR3 reads TGTGCCAGCAGTTTGGGACAGTGCACCTTC.

In its sample, this clone was seen a few times. J is TRBJ1-2 and V is TRBV6-5; D unclear. With 0 bases removed from V and 2 bases from J, the gap between germline ends came to 4 bases. Germline V lookup: CDR1 MNHEY, CDR2 SVGAGI. This CDR3 region has 13 residues. The CDR3 loop is CASSYSQNYGYTF. Written as DNA, the CDR3 is TGTGCCAGCAGTTACTCCCAGAACTATGGCTACACCTTC.

This clone showed up just a few times. DNA of the CDR3: TGTGCCAGCAGTGTCGTTCGTTCCACGAGGGGGCGAGATACGCAGTATTTT. Residues: CASSVVRSTRGRDTQYF. This chain connects TRBV2 to TRBJ2-3, with 7 bases matching TRBD1. This CDR3 comprises 17 residues. V was clipped by 4 bases and J by 5 bases; unmatched bases: 15. Looked up from germline, CDR1 is SNHLY and CDR2 is FYNNEI.

This clone has just a few counts. The rearrangement links TRBV9 to TRBJ2-2; 10 positions agree with TRBD1. J was trimmed by 4 bases and V by 1 base; bases with no gene match: 13. The CDR3 runs to 19 residues. Germline loops: CDR1 SGDLS, CDR2 YYNGEE. Here the CDR3 reads CASSVNPGQGMYGTGELFF. CDR3 nucleotides: TGTGCCAGCAGCGTAAATCCGGGACAGGGGATGTATGGCACCGGGGAGCTGTTTTTT. Complete variable domain (other parts from reference TRBV9 and TRBJ2-2): DSGVTQTPKHLITATGQRVTLRCSPRSGDLSVYWYQQSLDQGLQFLIQYYNGEERAKGNILERFSAQQFPDLHSELNLSSLELGDSALYFCASSVNPGQGMYGTGELFFGEGSRLTVL.

This rearrangement joins TRBV11-2 to TRBJ1-2; D ambiguous. Trimming cost V 0 bases and J 8 bases, with 10 bases left between them. CDR1 and CDR2 (germline): SGHAT, FQNNGV. The CDR3 length is 13 residues. The chain's CDR3 is CASSLDPGRGYTF. CDR3 sequence (DNA): TGTGCCAGCAGCTTAGACCCGGGTAGGGGCTACACCTTC.

The V call is TRBV4-2, the J call TRBJ2-3; 8 bases map to TRBD1. The CDR3 is 19 amino acids. V lost 2 bases and J lost 2; bases outside the gene matches: 15. Germline CDR1 and CDR2: LGHNA and YNFKEQ. The CDR3 spells CASSQSSSTGDGDTDTQYF. Written as DNA, the CDR3 is TGTGCCAGCAGCCAAAGCTCCTCGACAGGGGATGGGGACACAGATACGCAGTATTTT.

The rearrangement uses TRBV9 and TRBJ2-7; 9 bases match TRBD1. This CDR3 comprises 16 residues. The germline gives CDR1 SGDLS, CDR2 YYNGEE. J lost 5 bases, V lost 1 base, and 10 bases had no gene match. CDR3 protein: CASSVNPNRGLDEQYF. CDR3 bases: TGTGCCAGCAGCGTAAATCCCAACAGGGGGCTGGACGAGCAGTACTTC. Drawing the rest from reference TRBV9 and TRBJ2-7, the complete variable domain is DSGVTQTPKHLITATGQRVTLRCSPRSGDLSVYWYQQSLDQGLQFLIQYYNGEERAKGNILERFSAQQFPDLHSELNLSSLELGDSALYFCASSVNPNRGLDEQYFGPGTRLTVT.

The chain couples TRBV4-1 to TRBJ2-7; D is possibly TRBD1 (5 bases). In germline, CDR1 is MGHRA, CDR2 YSYEKL. The CDR3 covers 13 residues. V lost 1 base and J 7 bases, leaving 11 bases between the germline ends. CDR3 region: CASSQGQGREQYF. The DNA of the CDR3 is TGCGCCAGCAGCCAAGGGCAGGGTCGTGAGCAGTACTTC.

This clone was seen a handful of times. The gene calls are TRBV7-9 and TRBJ1-5, with D maybe TRBD1 (5 bases). This CDR3 has 14 amino acids. V dropped 5 bases and J dropped 5 bases, with 13 bases sitting between them. Germline values: CDR1 SEHNR, CDR2 FQNEAQ (reference sequence). CDR3 in amino acids: CASSASGGHQPQHF. CDR3 sequence (DNA): TGTGCCAGCAGCGCCTCGGGGGGACATCAGCCCCAGCATTTT. Complete variable domain (other parts from reference TRBV7-9 and TRBJ1-5): DTGVSQNPRHKITKRGQNVTFRCDPISEHNRLYWYRQTLGQGPEFLTYFQNEAQLEKSRLLSDRFSAERPKGSFSTLEIQRTEQGDSAMYLCASSASGGHQPQHFGDGTRLSIL.

The CDR3 sequence is CASSTGTSGRNEQFF. The CDR3 coding sequence is TGTGCCAGCAGTACCGGGACTAGCGGGAGAAATGAGCAGTTCTTC. The rearrangement uses TRBV27 and TRBJ2-1; 14 bases fit TRBD2. Germline V gene sequence: CDR1 MNHEY, CDR2 SMNVEV (reference sequence). CDR3 length: 15 residues. V dropped 5 bases and J dropped 7; count of bases not matched to a gene: 4.

This clone was observed a handful of times. The V gene is TRBV6-6, the J gene TRBJ2-7; TRBD2 matches 9 bases. The germline CDR1 and CDR2 sequences are MNHNY and SVGAGI (reference sequence). V lost 4 bases, J lost 6 bases, and 13 bases stayed unmatched. This CDR3 has 16 residues. The CDR3 region is CASSFGAGGPKGEQYF. CDR3 coding DNA: TGTGCCAGCAGTTTCGGGGCGGGAGGGCCGAAGGGCGAGCAGTACTTC.